This T cell receptor (beta chain) was captured in a study of human thymus T cells. Resections removed during corrective heart surgery provided the thymus tissue used. Using immunoSEQ multiplex PCR, the repertoire was profiled, and TCRdb retains in-frame clones only, with some absent. Of around 70,000 clones listed, about 95% are singletons. General study results and limits: In unrelated individuals, thymic repertoires overlapped highly, according to related research.

In the case of this clone: Its antigen remains unknown.

V shed 4 bases and J shed 2 bases, with 12 bases lying between them. Germline CDR1 is MDHEN and CDR2 is SYDVKM. The CDR3 sequence is 15 residues long. This sequence joins TRBV28 and TRBJ1-5; D remains ambiguous. The clonotype comes from a girl in the first two years of life with a congenital heart defect but otherwise immunologically healthy. The sequenced sample consisted of thymus tissue. CDR3 residues: CASSYGPSGNQPQHF. CDR3 bases: TGTGCCAGCAGTTACGGCCCCAGCGGCAATCAGCCCCAGCATTTT.